This TCR beta chain was recorded in a study of cytomegalovirus exposure and HLA in healthy donors. Across the whole study: An analysis done earlier identified roughly 120 million unique TCR beta sequences from about 180 million T cells.

Trimming left V 9 bases short and J 0 bases short, with 14 bases between. Germline CDR1 reads SNHLY; CDR2 reads FYNNEI. This CDR3 is built from 14 residues. In the PCR, 60 Vbeta and 13 Jbeta primers were used. Only in-frame clones appear in the TCRdb table, and some are missing; sequencing was by immunoSEQ multiplex PCR. The sample contains some 110,000 clones, roughly 77% of which appear only once. The chain recombines TRBV2 with TRBJ1-2, with D perhaps TRBD1 (5 bases). Sequenced material: PBMCs. This sequence originates from a middle-aged man in good health and CMV-seronegative. CDR3 in amino acids: CARPSQGSNYGYTF. The CDR3, as DNA: TGTGCCAGACCTTCTCAGGGTTCTAACTATGGCTACACCTTC.